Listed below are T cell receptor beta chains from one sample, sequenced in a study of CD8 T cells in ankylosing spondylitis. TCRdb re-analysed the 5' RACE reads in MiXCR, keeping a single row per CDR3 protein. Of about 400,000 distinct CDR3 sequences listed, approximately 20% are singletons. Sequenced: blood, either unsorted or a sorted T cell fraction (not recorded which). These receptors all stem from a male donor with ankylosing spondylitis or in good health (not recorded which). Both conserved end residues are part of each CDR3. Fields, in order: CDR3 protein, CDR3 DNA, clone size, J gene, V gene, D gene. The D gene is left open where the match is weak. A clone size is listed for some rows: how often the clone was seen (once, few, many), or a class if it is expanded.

CASAKDNPHEQFF	TGTGCCAGCGCCAAAGACAATCCCCATGAGCAGTTCTTC	many	TRBJ2-1	TRBV12-3/TRBV12-4	.
CASSFTGQVFDTEAFF	TGTGCCAGCAGTTTCACGGGACAGGTTTTCGACACTGAAGCTTTCTTT	few	TRBJ1-1	TRBV12-3/TRBV12-4	TRBD1
CASSQEVAGLSYEQYF	TGTGCCAGCAGCCAAGAGGTAGCGGGACTCTCCTACGAGCAGTACTTC	.	TRBJ2-7	TRBV4-2	TRBD2
CATSDTQDPSSYNEQFF	TGTGCCACCAGTGATACGCAGGACCCGAGCTCCTACAATGAGCAGTTCTTC	.	TRBJ2-1	TRBV24-1	.
CASSPGTGGQTETQYF	TGTGCCAGTAGCCCCGGGACGGGAGGACAGACGGAGACCCAGTACTTC	.	TRBJ2-5	TRBV19	.
CASRIAGGQETQYF	TGTGCCAGCAGAATAGCGGGGGGCCAAGAGACCCAGTACTTC	many	TRBJ2-5	TRBV12-3/TRBV12-4	TRBD2
CASSLRLGQFYGYTF	TGTGCCAGCAGCCTGCGGTTGGGGCAGTTCTATGGCTACACCTTC	.	TRBJ1-2	TRBV5-6	.
CASSSPVGDLSSYNEQFF	TGTGCCAGCAGCTCCCCCGTCGGGGACCTGAGCTCCTACAATGAGCAGTTCTTC	few	TRBJ2-1	TRBV7-8	.
CASSVYRGDRETDF	TGTGCCAGCAGTGTATACCGTGGGGACAGGGAGACTGACTTC	.	TRBJ2-5	TRBV12-3/TRBV12-4	TRBD1
CASSFMGLNTGELFF	TGTGCCAGCAGTTTTATGGGCTTGAACACCGGGGAGCTGTTTTTT	.	TRBJ2-2	TRBV27	.
CSARDFAPDGQETQYF	TGCAGTGCTAGAGATTTTGCACCCGACGGCCAAGAGACCCAGTACTTC	.	TRBJ2-5	TRBV20-1	.
CASSFSGGKTDTQYF	TGTGCCAGCAGCTTCAGCGGGGGGAAGACAGATACGCAGTATTTT	.	TRBJ2-3	TRBV7-9	TRBD2
CSARPDRGRYEQYF	TGCAGTGCTAGGCCGGACAGGGGGAGGTACGAGCAGTACTTC	.	TRBJ2-7	TRBV20-1	TRBD1
CASSQGTIRNPQFF	TGTGCCAGCAGCCAAGGGACTATCCGGAATCCGCAGTTCTTC	.	TRBJ2-1	TRBV14	.
CASSSTGSQETQYF	TGTGCCAGCAGCTCGACAGGGTCTCAAGAGACCCAGTACTTC	few	TRBJ2-5	TRBV21-1	.
CASSAGTGPRKAFF	TGTGCCAGCAGCGCTGGGACCGGACCCCGGAAAGCTTTCTTT	few	TRBJ1-1	TRBV9	.
CASSPHGETQYF	TGTGCCAGCAGCCCCCATGGGGAGACCCAGTACTTC	.	TRBJ2-5	TRBV7-9	.
CASSVGGERGNGYTF	TGTGCCAGCAGCGTAGGTGGTGAGCGAGGGAATGGCTACACCTTC	.	TRBJ1-2	TRBV9	.
CASRAGQGGNQPQHF	TGTGCCAGCAGAGCCGGACAGGGTGGCAATCAGCCCCAGCATTTT	.	TRBJ1-5	TRBV2	TRBD1
CASSFSDSYGYTF	TGTGCCAGCAGTTTTTCCGACAGCTATGGCTACACCTTC	.	TRBJ1-2	TRBV12-3/TRBV12-4	.
CASSLFPGKGVEQYF	TGTGCCAGCAGCCTATTTCCGGGAAAAGGGGTCGAGCAGTACTTC	few	TRBJ2-7	TRBV7-8	.
CSARPSGRNFYEQYF	TGCAGTGCTAGGCCCTCGGGACGGAATTTCTACGAGCAGTACTTC	.	TRBJ2-7	TRBV20-1	.
CASSFLSGEGGELFF	TGTGCCAGCAGCTTTTTATCAGGGGAGGGCGGGGAGCTGTTTTTT	few	TRBJ2-2	TRBV7-2	.
CASSLAGSYGELFF	TGTGCCAGCAGCTTAGCGGGGTCCTACGGGGAGCTGTTTTTT	.	TRBJ2-2	TRBV7-6	.
CASGQGIGTEAFF	TGTGCCAGCGGACAGGGAATCGGCACTGAAGCTTTCTTT	few	TRBJ1-1	TRBV19	TRBD1
CASSRLSVTVYEQYF	TGTGCCAGCAGCCGCCTTTCGGTAACAGTCTACGAGCAGTACTTC	.	TRBJ2-7	TRBV7-9	.
CASSSGGLGYTF	TGTGCCAGCAGTTCCGGGGGGCTCGGCTACACCTTC	few	TRBJ1-2	TRBV12-3/TRBV12-4	.
CASSKDRVYEQYF	TGTGCCAGCAGTAAGGACAGGGTCTACGAGCAGTACTTC	few	TRBJ2-7	TRBV25-1	TRBD1
CASRDYLTYEQYF	TGTGCCAGCAGGGACTACCTAACCTACGAGCAGTACTTC	few	TRBJ2-7	TRBV12-3/TRBV12-4	.
CAISLGGGQETQYF	TGTGCCATCAGTCTCGGGGGGGGCCAAGAGACCCAGTACTTC	.	TRBJ2-5	TRBV10-3	TRBD2
CSARRPLAGYEQYF	TGCAGTGCACGTCGACCACTAGCGGGGTACGAGCAGTACTTC	.	TRBJ2-7	TRBV20-1	TRBD2
CASSHPDRAHNEQFF	TGTGCCAGCAGTCACCCCGACAGGGCCCACAATGAGCAGTTCTTC	.	TRBJ2-1	TRBV12-3/TRBV12-4	TRBD1
CASSPRTASTDTQYF	TGCGCCAGCAGCCCCCGCACAGCTAGCACAGATACGCAGTATTTT	few	TRBJ2-3	TRBV4-1	.
CSARGPIPYNEQFF	TGCAGTGCTAGGGGACCGATCCCCTACAATGAGCAGTTCTTC	few	TRBJ2-1	TRBV20-1	.
CASSFFRQGASYEQYF	TGTGCCAGCAGCTTCTTCCGGCAGGGGGCCTCCTACGAGCAGTACTTC	.	TRBJ2-7	TRBV11-2	TRBD1
CASSSRDRNQPQHF	TGTGCCAGCAGCAGTCGGGACAGAAATCAGCCCCAGCATTTT	.	TRBJ1-5	TRBV12-3/TRBV12-4	TRBD1
CASSLVVRSSYNEQFF	TGTGCCAGCAGCTTAGTGGTCAGGAGCTCCTACAATGAGCAGTTCTTC	few	TRBJ2-1	TRBV7-8	.
CASSLVGYKNIQYF	TGTGCCAGCAGCTTAGTTGGCTACAAAAACATTCAGTACTTC	few	TRBJ2-4	TRBV7-2	.
CASSLDDTGELFF	TGTGCCAGCAGCTTAGACGACACCGGGGAGCTGTTTTTT	few	TRBJ2-2	TRBV13	.
CSAIGQEEAFF	TGCAGTGCTATTGGGCAAGAAGAAGCTTTCTTT	.	TRBJ1-1	TRBV20-1	.
CASRPWGDEQFF	TGTGCCAGCAGGCCTTGGGGAGATGAGCAGTTCTTC	few	TRBJ2-1	TRBV12-3/TRBV12-4	.
CASSFTDRPGETQYF	TGTGCCAGCAGTTTTACGGACCGTCCCGGGGAGACCCAGTACTTC	.	TRBJ2-5	TRBV12-3/TRBV12-4	.
CASVRQGWGAGELFF	TGTGCCAGCGTCAGACAGGGCTGGGGCGCCGGGGAGCTGTTTTTT	once	TRBJ2-2	TRBV11-2	TRBD1
CASSLAGGPSTDTQYF	TGCGCCAGCAGCCTGGCGGGAGGCCCTAGCACAGATACGCAGTATTTT	few	TRBJ2-3	TRBV5-1	TRBD2
CASSLYGSQFETQYF	TGCGCCAGCAGCTTGTATGGCAGTCAATTCGAGACCCAGTACTTC	.	TRBJ2-5	TRBV5-1	.
CASSYSLGGNSPLHF	TGTGCCAGCAGTTACTCGTTAGGGGGCAATTCACCCCTCCACTTT	few	TRBJ1-6	TRBV6-5	TRBD1
CASSTRGRTTGTQYF	TGTGCCAGCAGCACGAGGGGACGGACGACGGGTACGCAGTATTTT	.	TRBJ2-3	TRBV11-2	.
CASRGQGNEQFF	TGTGCCAGCAGGGGACAGGGCAATGAGCAGTTCTTC	many	TRBJ2-1	TRBV7-9	TRBD1
CASSLGDSPETQYF	TGTGCCAGCAGCTTAGGAGATAGTCCAGAGACCCAGTACTTC	.	TRBJ2-5	TRBV7-9	.
CASNPSAGGYTQYF	TGTGCCAGCAATCCTAGCGCCGGGGGATATACGCAGTATTTT	.	TRBJ2-3	TRBV21-1	.
CASSLAAGVDEQYF	TGTGCCAGCAGCTTAGCGGCAGGGGTCGACGAGCAGTACTTC	.	TRBJ2-7	TRBV7-6	.
CASSLYPSTGAGTGELFF	TGTGCCAGCAGCTTATACCCCTCAACAGGGGCGGGCACCGGGGAGCTGTTTTTT	.	TRBJ2-2	TRBV7-8	TRBD1
CSVEEAADTQYF	TGCAGCGTTGAAGAGGCAGCAGATACGCAGTATTTT	.	TRBJ2-3	TRBV29-1	.
CSARTSGEYEQYF	TGCAGTGCTAGAACTAGCGGCGAGTACGAGCAGTACTTC	few	TRBJ2-7	TRBV20-1	TRBD2
CASSTSVFLETQYF	TGTGCCAGCAGTACATCGGTTTTTTTGGAGACCCAGTACTTC	.	TRBJ2-5	TRBV3-1	.
CAISLRASNEQYF	TGTGCCATCAGTCTTAGGGCCTCCAACGAGCAGTACTTC	.	TRBJ2-7	TRBV10-3	.